This T cell receptor (beta chain) stems from a study of OX40 agonist ivuxolimab in advanced cancers. Across the whole study: The dose-escalation cohort was roughly 83% male, with a mean age of approximately 62 years, ranging about 20 to 85. Patients with prior anti-PD-1, anti-PD-L1 or anti-CTLA-4 therapy were eligible; 40% had some. Partial responses were achieved by three patients, of whom one had hepatocellular carcinoma and two had cutaneous melanoma. Points from the study as a whole: On average, CD8+ T cells showed a greater number of expanded clones than CD4+.

V lost 0 bases and J 5 bases, leaving 17 bases between the germline ends. The CDR3 is 17 amino acids. CDR1 SGHVS and CDR2 FQNEAQ come from the germline V gene. Profiling relied on immunoSEQ multiplex PCR, and the TCRdb table lists in-frame clones only, not all of them. Of around 64,000 clones listed, about 93% are singletons. Comment on this clone: Antigen unknown.

Here the sequenced sample was CD4+ or CD8+ T cells sorted from blood, taken in a trial of the OX40 agonist ivuxolimab. This sequence was found in an adult with an advanced solid tumor such as melanoma, head and neck, liver or kidney cancer. V usage is TRBV7-8 and J usage is TRBJ2-1, with D maybe TRBD2 (6 bases). The CDR3 nucleotides are TGTGCCAGCAGCTTAGCGCTATGGGCGGGGTCAAACAATGAGCAGTTCTTC. Encoded protein: CASSLALWAGSNNEQFF.